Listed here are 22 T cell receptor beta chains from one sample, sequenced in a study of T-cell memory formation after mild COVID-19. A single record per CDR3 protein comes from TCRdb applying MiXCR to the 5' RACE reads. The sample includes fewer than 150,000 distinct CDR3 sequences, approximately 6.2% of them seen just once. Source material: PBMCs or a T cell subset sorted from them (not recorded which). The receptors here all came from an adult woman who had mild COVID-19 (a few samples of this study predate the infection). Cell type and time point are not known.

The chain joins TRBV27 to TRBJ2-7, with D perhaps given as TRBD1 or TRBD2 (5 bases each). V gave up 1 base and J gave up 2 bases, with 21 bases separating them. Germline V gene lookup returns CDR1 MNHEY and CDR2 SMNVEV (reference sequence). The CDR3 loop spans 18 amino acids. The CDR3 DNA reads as TGTGCCAGCAGTTTATTCTACCCTTCGGGGACCGCTGCCTACGAGCAGTACTTC. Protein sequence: CASSLFYPSGTAAYEQYF.

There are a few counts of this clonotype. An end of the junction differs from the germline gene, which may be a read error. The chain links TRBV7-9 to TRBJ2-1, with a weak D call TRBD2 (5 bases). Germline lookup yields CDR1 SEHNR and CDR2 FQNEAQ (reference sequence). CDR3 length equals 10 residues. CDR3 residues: CASSGGVAVF. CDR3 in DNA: TGTGCCAGCAGCGGAGGCGTTGCTGTCTTC.

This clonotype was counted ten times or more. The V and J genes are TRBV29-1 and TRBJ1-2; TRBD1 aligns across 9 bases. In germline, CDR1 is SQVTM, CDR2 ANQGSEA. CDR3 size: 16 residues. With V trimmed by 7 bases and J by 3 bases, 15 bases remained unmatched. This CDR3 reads CSALVGQGKLDYGYTF. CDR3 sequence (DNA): TGCAGCGCTCTTGTGGGACAGGGCAAACTCGACTATGGCTACACCTTC.

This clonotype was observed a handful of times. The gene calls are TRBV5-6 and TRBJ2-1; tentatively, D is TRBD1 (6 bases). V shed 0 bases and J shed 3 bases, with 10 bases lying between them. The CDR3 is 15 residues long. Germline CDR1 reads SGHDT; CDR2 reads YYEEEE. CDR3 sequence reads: CASSLVWGRYNEQFF. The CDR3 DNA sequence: TGTGCCAGCAGCTTGGTCTGGGGGCGCTACAATGAGCAGTTCTTC.

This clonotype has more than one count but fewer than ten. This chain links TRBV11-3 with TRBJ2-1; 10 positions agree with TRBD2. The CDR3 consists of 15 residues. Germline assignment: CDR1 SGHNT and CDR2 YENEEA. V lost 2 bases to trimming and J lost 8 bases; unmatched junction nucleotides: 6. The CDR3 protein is CASSLTSGTGDEQFF. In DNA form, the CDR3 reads TGTGCCAGCAGCTTAACTAGCGGGACGGGCGATGAGCAGTTCTTC.

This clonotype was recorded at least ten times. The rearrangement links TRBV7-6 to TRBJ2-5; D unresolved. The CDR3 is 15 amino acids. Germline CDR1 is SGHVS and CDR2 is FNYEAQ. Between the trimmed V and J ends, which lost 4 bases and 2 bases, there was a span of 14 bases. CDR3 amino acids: CASSYSLQLQETQYF. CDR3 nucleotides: TGTGCCAGCAGCTACAGCCTACAGTTGCAAGAGACCCAGTACTTC.

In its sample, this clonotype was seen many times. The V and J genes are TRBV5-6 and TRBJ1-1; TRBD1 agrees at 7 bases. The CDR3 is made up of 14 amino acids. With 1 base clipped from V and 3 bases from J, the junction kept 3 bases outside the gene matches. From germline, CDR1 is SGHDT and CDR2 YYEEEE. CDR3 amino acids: CASSLPGGDTEAFF. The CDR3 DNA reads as TGTGCCAGCAGCTTGCCAGGGGGGGACACTGAAGCTTTCTTT.

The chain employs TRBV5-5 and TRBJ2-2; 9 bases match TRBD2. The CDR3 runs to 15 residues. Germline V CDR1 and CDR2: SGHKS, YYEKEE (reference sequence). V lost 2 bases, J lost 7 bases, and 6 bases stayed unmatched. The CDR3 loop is CASSLTAGGGGELFF. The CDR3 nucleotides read TGTGCCAGCAGCTTAACAGCGGGAGGAGGCGGGGAGCTGTTTTTT.

The CDR3 reads CASSYQGAETQYF. CDR3 bases: TGCGCCAGCAGTTATCAGGGGGCTGAGACCCAGTACTTC. The chain links TRBV5-1 to TRBJ2-5, with 8 bases lining up with TRBD1. V shed 5 bases, J shed 5 bases, and the junction held 5 bases outside the gene matches. The CDR3 runs to 13 residues. In germline, CDR1 is SGHRS, CDR2 YFSETQ.

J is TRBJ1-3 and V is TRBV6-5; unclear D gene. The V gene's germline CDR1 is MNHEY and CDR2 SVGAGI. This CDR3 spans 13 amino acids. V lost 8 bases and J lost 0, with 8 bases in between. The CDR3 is CASHGYSGNTIYF. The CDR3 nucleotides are TGTGCCAGCCATGGTTACTCTGGAAACACCATATATTTT.

The CDR3 protein is CSANRLTGNTIYF. For the CDR3, the DNA is TGCAGTGCTAACAGACTCACTGGAAACACCATATATTTT. This chain links TRBV20-1 with TRBJ1-3, with D unresolved. Trimming cost V 4 bases and J 2 bases, with 9 bases left between them. The germline gives CDR1 DFQATT, CDR2 SNEGSKA (reference sequence). This CDR3 is 13 amino acids long.

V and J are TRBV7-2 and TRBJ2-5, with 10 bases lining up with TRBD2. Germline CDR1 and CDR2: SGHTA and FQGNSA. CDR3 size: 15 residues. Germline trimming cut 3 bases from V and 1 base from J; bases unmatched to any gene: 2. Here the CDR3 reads CASSFVAGGQETQYF. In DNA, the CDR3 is TGTGCCAGCAGCTTTGTAGCGGGGGGCCAAGAGACCCAGTACTTC.

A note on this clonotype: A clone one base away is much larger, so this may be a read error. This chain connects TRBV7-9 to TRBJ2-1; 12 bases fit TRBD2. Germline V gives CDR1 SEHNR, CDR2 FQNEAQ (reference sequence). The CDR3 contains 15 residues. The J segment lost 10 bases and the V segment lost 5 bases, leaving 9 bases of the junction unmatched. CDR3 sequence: CASSLGTSGYHEQFF. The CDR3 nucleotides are TGTGCCAGCAGCCTGGGGACTAGCGGGTACCACGAGCAGTTCTTC.

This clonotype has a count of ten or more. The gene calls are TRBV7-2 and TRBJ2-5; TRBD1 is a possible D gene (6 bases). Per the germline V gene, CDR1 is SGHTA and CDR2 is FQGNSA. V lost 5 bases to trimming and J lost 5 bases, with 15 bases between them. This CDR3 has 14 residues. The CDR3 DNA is TGTGCCAGCAGCCCGCCAGGGGTTCGGGAGACCCAGTACTTC. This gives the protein CASSPPGVRETQYF.

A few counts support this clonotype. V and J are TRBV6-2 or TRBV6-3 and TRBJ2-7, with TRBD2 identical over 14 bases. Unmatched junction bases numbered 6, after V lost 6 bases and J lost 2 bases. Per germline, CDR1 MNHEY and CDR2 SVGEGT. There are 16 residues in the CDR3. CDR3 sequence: CASSGLAGGITYEQYF. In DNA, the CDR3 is TGTGCCAGCAGCGGACTAGCGGGAGGTATTACCTACGAGCAGTACTTC.

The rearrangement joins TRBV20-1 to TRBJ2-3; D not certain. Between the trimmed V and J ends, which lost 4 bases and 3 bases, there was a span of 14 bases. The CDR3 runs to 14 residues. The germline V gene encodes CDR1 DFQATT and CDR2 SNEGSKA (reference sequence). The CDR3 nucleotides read TGCAGTGCTAAACCAACCCCCAGGACAGATACGCAGTATTTT. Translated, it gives CSAKPTPRTDTQYF.

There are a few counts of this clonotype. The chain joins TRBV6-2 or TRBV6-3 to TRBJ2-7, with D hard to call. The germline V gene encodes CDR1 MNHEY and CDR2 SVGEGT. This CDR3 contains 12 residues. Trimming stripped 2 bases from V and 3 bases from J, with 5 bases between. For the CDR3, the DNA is TGTGCCAGCAGTTACCCCAGCTACGAGCAGTACTTC. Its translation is CASSYPSYEQYF.

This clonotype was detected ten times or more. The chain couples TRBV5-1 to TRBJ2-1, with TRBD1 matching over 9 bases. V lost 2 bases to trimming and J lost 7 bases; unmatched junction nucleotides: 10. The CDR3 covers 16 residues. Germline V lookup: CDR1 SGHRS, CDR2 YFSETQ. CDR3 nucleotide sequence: TGCGCCAGCAGCTTTCATCCGGGGACAGGGAATAATGAGCAGTTCTTC. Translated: CASSFHPGTGNNEQFF.

Here the CDR3 reads CASSLGLNPQHF. In DNA, the CDR3 is TGTGCCAGCAGCCTGGGGCTCAATCCCCAGCATTTT. The chain combines TRBV5-6 with TRBJ1-5; maybe TRBD1 (5 bases). The V gene's germline CDR1 is SGHDT and CDR2 YYEEEE. V gave up 4 bases and J gave up 10 bases, with 12 bases separating them. This CDR3 region has 12 residues.

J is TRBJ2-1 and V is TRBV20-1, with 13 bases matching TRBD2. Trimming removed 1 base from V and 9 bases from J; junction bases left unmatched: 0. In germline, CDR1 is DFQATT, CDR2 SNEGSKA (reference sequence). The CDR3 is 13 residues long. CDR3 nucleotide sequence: TGCAGTGCTAGAGGACTAGCGGGGGGTGAGCAGTTCTTC. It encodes CSARGLAGGEQFF.

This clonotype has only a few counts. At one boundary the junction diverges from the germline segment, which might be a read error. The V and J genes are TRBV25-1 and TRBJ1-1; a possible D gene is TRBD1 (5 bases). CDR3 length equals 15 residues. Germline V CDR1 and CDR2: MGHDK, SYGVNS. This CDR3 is CASSDDPGIITEALF. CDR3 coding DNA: TGTGCCAGCAGTGATGATCCAGGGATAATCACTGAAGCTTTATTT. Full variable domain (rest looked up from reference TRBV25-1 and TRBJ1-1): EADIYQTPRYLVIGTGKKITLECSQTMGHDKMYWYQQDPGMELHLIHYSYGVNSTEKGDLSSESTVSRIRTEHFPLTLESARPSHTSQYLCASSDDPGIITEALFGQGTRLTVV.

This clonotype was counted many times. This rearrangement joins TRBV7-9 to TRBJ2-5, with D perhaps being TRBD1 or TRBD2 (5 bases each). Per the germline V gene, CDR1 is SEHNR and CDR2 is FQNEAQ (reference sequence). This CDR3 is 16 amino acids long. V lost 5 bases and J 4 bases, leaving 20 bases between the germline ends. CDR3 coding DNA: TGTGCCAGCAGCCCCCAGGGACGTATCCCCGGAGAGACCCAGTACTTC. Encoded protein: CASSPQGRIPGETQYF.